The 9 T cell receptor beta chains in this list originate from one sample, sequenced in a study of T cells in Graves' hyperthyroidism and ophthalmopathy. TCR beta CDR3 regions were amplified from RNA. The study used the HTBI primer set for a first-round RT-PCR of the TCR CDR3. TCRdb recomputed calls from the multiplex PCR reads with MiXCR, one row per CDR3 protein. The sample comprises about 640,000 distinct CDR3 sequences, 45% of which are singletons, and less than 8.5% rests with the top ten. Sequenced material: peripheral blood or thyroid tissue (not recorded which). The receptors stem from an adult man with Graves' disease, either hyperthyroidism or ophthalmopathy (not recorded which).

The sample holds many counts of this clonotype. The rearrangement joins TRBV7-6 to TRBJ1-3, with D uncertain. Trimming removed 1 base at V and 1 base at J, with 14 bases between. This CDR3 region has 17 residues. The germline gives CDR1 SGHVS, CDR2 FNYEAQ. Written as DNA, the CDR3 is TGTGCCAGCAGCTTAGACCCGGGTCTTTCGTCTGGAAACACCATATATTTT. This sequence encodes CASSLDPGLSSGNTIYF.

This clonotype was seen at least ten times. J is TRBJ1-5 and V is TRBV19; D not resolved. From germline, CDR1 is LNHDA and CDR2 SQIVND (reference sequence). The CDR3 runs 13 residues. Deletions cut 1 base from V and 3 bases from J, with 4 bases between. The CDR3 region is CASSIGVNQPQHF. In DNA form, the CDR3 reads TGTGCCAGTAGTATAGGCGTCAATCAGCCCCAGCATTTT.

This clonotype has only a few counts. The chain joins TRBV6-1 to TRBJ1-4; no firm D call. Germline loops: CDR1 MNHNS, CDR2 SASEGT. This CDR3 has 14 amino acids. The V gene lost 8 bases and the J gene lost 0 bases, with 10 bases spanning the gap. The CDR3: CASSYIATNEKLFF. The CDR3 coding sequence is TGTGCCAGCTCTTACATTGCAACTAATGAAAAACTGTTTTTT.

The chain employs TRBV29-1 and TRBJ1-1, with 7 bases that match TRBD1. After removal of 6 bases from V and 0 bases from J, the junction contained 19 bases not matched to a gene. Germline V gene data show CDR1 as SQVTM and CDR2 as ANQGSEA. This CDR3 contains 18 residues. CDR3 loop: CSVKGTARGPILNTEAFF. The CDR3 coding sequence is TGCAGCGTGAAGGGGACAGCCCGGGGCCCTATATTGAACACTGAAGCTTTCTTT. Combining the CDR3 with reference TRBV29-1 and TRBJ1-1 gives the whole variable domain SAVISQKPSRDICQRGTSLTIQCQVDSQVTMMFWYRQQPGQSLTLIATANQGSEATYESGFVIDKFPISRPNLTFSTLTVSNMSPEDSSIYLCSVKGTARGPILNTEAFFGQGTRLTVV.

The chain links TRBV7-9 to TRBJ1-5; D uncertain. Germline CDR1 SEHNR, CDR2 FQNEAQ (reference sequence). V gave up 6 bases and J gave up 3 bases, with 6 bases separating them. The CDR3 runs 12 residues. CDR3: CASRQNNQPQHF. In DNA, the CDR3 is TGTGCCAGCAGACAGAACAATCAGCCCCAGCATTTT.

The chain links TRBV7-2 to TRBJ1-6; D unclear. The length of the CDR3 is 13 residues. CDR1 is SGHTA and CDR2 is FQGNSA in the germline V gene. V was clipped by 5 bases and J by 7 bases, with 9 bases between them. For the CDR3, the DNA is TGTGCCAGCAGCCTAAGGCCGAATTCACCCCTCCACTTT. Its translation is CASSLRPNSPLHF.

The rearrangement joins TRBV6-5 to TRBJ1-1; D unresolved. The CDR3 has 14 amino acids. CDR1 and CDR2 (germline): MNHEY, SVGAGI. Trimming took off 3 bases at V and 1 base at J, with 9 bases between the two ends. In DNA, the CDR3 is TGTGCCAGCAGTTATCAACGGAGGAACACTGAAGCTTTCTTT. Translated: CASSYQRRNTEAFF.

The V call is TRBV12-3 or TRBV12-4, the J call TRBJ1-5, with D possibly being TRBD1 (6 bases). The V gene lost 3 bases and the J gene lost 3 bases, with 15 bases spanning the gap. The CDR3 is 16 amino acids. CDR3 protein: CASSLRDTRINQPQHF. The DNA for the CDR3 is TGTGCCAGCAGTTTGAGGGACACCCGTATCAATCAGCCCCAGCATTTT.

About this clonotype itself: The junction and the germline gene differ at one end; a read error may be behind it. The chain employs TRBV10-3 and TRBJ1-6; 9 bases line up with TRBD1. CDR1 is ENHRY and CDR2 is SYGVKD in the germline V gene. This CDR3 region has 15 residues. The CDR3 protein is CASSYRGQGNSPLHF. CDR3 nucleotides: TGTGCCAGCAGTTACCGGGGACAGGGTAATTCACCCCTCCACTTT.